The present T cell receptor (beta chain) was sequenced within a study of regulatory T cells in long-lasting Graves disease. Whole-study findings and limits: Persistent disease exhibited a predilection for TRBV28, TRBJ1-2 and TRBJ2-5. Having only a small sample size may have limited accuracy.

Trimming pared 4 bases from V and 4 bases from J, leaving 19 bases between. The length of the CDR3 is 15 residues. CDR1 is SQVTM and CDR2 is ANQGSEA in the germline V gene. This clonotype was picked up a small number of times. Its target is not known. Described time point: persistent/refractory GD, antithyroid drugs over 5 years with positive TRAb. RNA isolated from PBMCs was used to make the TCR library. In building TCR beta libraries, iRepertoire HTBI primers were used together with Arm-PCR of CDR3 regions. Via MiXCR, TCRdb re-called the multiplex PCR reads, giving one row per CDR3 protein. The sample has about 470,000 distinct CDR3 sequences, around 21% seen once.

Here the sequenced sample was peripheral blood mononuclear cells (PBMCs), taken when the disease was refractory, from a patient treated with antithyroid drugs. The TCR comes from a female donor with Graves disease. This chain joins TRBV29-1 and TRBJ1-2; D possibly corresponds to TRBD1 (5 bases). Here the CDR3 DNA reads TGCAGCGTTGGGAGTATTGGGGGAGCGGGCTATGGCTACACCTTC. Amino acid sequence: CSVGSIGGAGYGYTF.